Presented here are 23 T cell receptor beta chains from one specimen sequenced in a study of cytomegalovirus exposure and HLA in healthy donors. The PCR made use of 60 Vbeta and 13 Jbeta primers. The method was immunoSEQ multiplex PCR; TCRdb's version includes in-frame clones alone and lacks a portion of them. The data contain fewer than 150,000 clones, about 80% of them singletons. The specimen sequenced was PBMCs. The receptors stem from a man between 35 and 55 years old in good health and CMV-seropositive.

The rearrangement uses TRBV7-8 and TRBJ1-6; the match to TRBD1 covers 7 bases. In germline, CDR1 is SGHVS, CDR2 FQNEAQ. There are 14 residues in the CDR3. V lost 1 base to trimming and J lost 12 bases; unmatched junction nucleotides: 6. The chain's CDR3 is CASSLEWDSGPLHF. The CDR3 DNA is TGTGCCAGCAGCTTAGAGTGGGACAGTGGACCCCTCCACTTT.

The chain joins TRBV5-1 to TRBJ2-2, with a possible D match to TRBD1 (5 bases). Germline V gives CDR1 SGHRS, CDR2 YFSETQ. Between the trimmed V and J ends, which lost 6 bases and 4 bases, there was a span of 13 bases. The CDR3 runs 14 residues. The CDR3 DNA is TGCGCCAGCACCAATCCGACAGTCACCGGGGAGCTGTTTTTT. Its translation is CASTNPTVTGELFF.

The V gene is TRBV7-2, the J gene TRBJ2-1; TRBD2 matches at 8 bases. CDR3 length: 17 amino acids. Per germline, CDR1 SGHTA and CDR2 FQGNSA. Germline trimming cut 0 bases from V and 5 bases from J; bases unmatched to any gene: 9. In DNA form, the CDR3 reads TGTGCCAGCAGCTTAGCGCTATTGGCGGGGGGCCACAATGAGCAGTTCTTC. Amino acid sequence: CASSLALLAGGHNEQFF.

The chain employs TRBV9 and TRBJ2-1; D not resolved. The CDR3 consists of 15 residues. V was trimmed by 3 bases and J by 0 bases, leaving 10 bases between them. Germline values: CDR1 SGDLS, CDR2 YYNGEE. CDR3 amino acids: CASSEQVSSYNEQFF. The CDR3 coding sequence is TGTGCCAGCAGCGAGCAGGTAAGCTCCTACAATGAGCAGTTCTTC.

V and J are TRBV5-4 and TRBJ2-3; 12 bases match TRBD2. The CDR3 spans 16 residues. CDR1 and CDR2 (germline): SGHNT, YYREEE (reference sequence). The junction had 7 bases not matched to a gene; V was cut back by 5 bases and J by 3 bases. For the CDR3, the DNA is TGTGCCAGCAGGACGCCCGGACTAGCGGGAACAGATACGCAGTATTTT. It translates to CASRTPGLAGTDTQYF.

In its sample, this clone was seen once. V usage is TRBV2 and J usage is TRBJ2-7; TRBD2 aligns across 8 bases. In germline, CDR1 is SNHLY, CDR2 FYNNEI. This CDR3 region has 14 residues. Germline trimming cut 2 bases from V and 2 bases from J; bases unmatched to any gene: 2. CDR3 residues: CASSEQAGAYEQYF. The CDR3 region has the DNA TGTGCCAGCAGTGAACAAGCGGGGGCCTACGAGCAGTACTTC.

The chain links TRBV7-9 to TRBJ2-7; D gene unclear. The CDR3 is 11 residues long. Between the trimmed V and J ends, which lost 4 bases and 7 bases, there was a span of 8 bases. Germline V gene lookup returns CDR1 SEHNR and CDR2 FQNEAQ (reference sequence). The chain's CDR3 is CASSSLGEQYF. The CDR3 DNA sequence: TGTGCCAGCAGCTCCCTAGGTGAGCAGTACTTC.

The CDR3 protein is CASSPGGGEQYF. The CDR3 DNA sequence: TGTGCCAGCAGCCCCGGGGGGGGCGAGCAGTACTTC. The genes are TRBV11-3 and TRBJ2-7; TRBD2 aligns across 8 bases. J was trimmed by 6 bases and V by 5 bases; bases with no gene match: 3. This CDR3 has 12 amino acids. CDR1 and CDR2 from the germline V gene are SGHNT and YENEEA.

The gene calls are TRBV27 and TRBJ2-6, with a weak D call TRBD2 (6 bases). Germline CDR1 reads MNHEY; CDR2 reads SMNVEV (reference sequence). The CDR3 length is 14 residues. Trimming stripped 5 bases from V and 5 bases from J, with 10 bases between. The CDR3 DNA is TGTGCCAGCAGTGGGGGGACGCGGGCCAACGTCCTGACTTTC. Encoded protein: CASSGGTRANVLTF.

This clone was recorded only once. This chain uses TRBV6-5 with TRBJ2-1; TRBD2 agrees at 7 bases. Germline lookup yields CDR1 MNHEY and CDR2 SVGAGI. J was trimmed by 12 bases and V by 3 bases; bases with no gene match: 8. This CDR3 is 13 amino acids long. In DNA form, the CDR3 reads TGTGCCAGCAGTTATTTCCTAGCGGCCAGGCAGTTCTTC. This encodes CASSYFLAARQFF.

This clone was seen once. This sample also contains other DNA sequences that code for the same CDR3. This rearrangement joins TRBV7-9 to TRBJ2-7, with D possibly TRBD2 on 5 matching bases. From germline, CDR1 is SEHNR and CDR2 FQNEAQ (reference sequence). V dropped 3 bases and J dropped 6 bases, with 9 bases sitting between them. The CDR3 contains 12 residues. CDR3 DNA sequence: TGTGCCAGCAGCTTCGAGGGCGGCGAGCAGTACTTC. This codes for CASSFEGGEQYF.

The V gene is TRBV9, the J gene TRBJ2-5; 10 nucleotides align to TRBD2. CDR3 length equals 17 residues. Per the germline V gene, CDR1 is SGDLS and CDR2 is YYNGEE. J lost 2 bases, V lost 0 bases, and 7 bases had no gene match. The CDR3 bases are TGTGCCAGCAGCGTAGGTAGTAGCGGGGGGACACAAGAGACCCAGTACTTC. The encoded protein is CASSVGSSGGTQETQYF.

This sequence joins TRBV4-3 and TRBJ2-3; 7 bases align to TRBD2. The CDR3 runs 17 residues. CDR1 LGHNA and CDR2 YSLEER come from the germline V gene. J lost 4 bases, V lost 3 bases, and 13 bases had no gene match. CDR3 bases: TGCGCCAGCAGCCATAGCGGGCCCCTCGACCGCGCAGATACGCAGTATTTT. This encodes CASSHSGPLDRADTQYF.

V gene TRBV5-5 combines with J gene TRBJ1-2; unclear D gene. Germline V gives CDR1 SGHKS, CDR2 YYEKEE (reference sequence). The CDR3 has 12 residues. The V and J ends lost 3 bases and 8 bases respectively, with 11 bases between them. As DNA, the CDR3 is TGTGCCAGCAGCTGGCTAGGTACCGGCTACACCTTC. Translated: CASSWLGTGYTF.

The chain uses TRBV11-3 and TRBJ2-7; TRBD1 aligns across 9 bases. CDR3 length: 16 residues. After removal of 1 base from V and 1 base from J, the junction contained 5 bases not matched to a gene. CDR1 and CDR2 (germline): SGHNT, YENEEA. Here the CDR3 reads CASSLGPGQGSYEQYF. CDR3 in DNA: TGTGCCAGCAGCTTAGGCCCGGGACAGGGATCCTACGAGCAGTACTTC.

The rearrangement links TRBV7-9 to TRBJ1-4; 11 bases agree with TRBD1. Germline CDR1 and CDR2: SEHNR and FQNEAQ (reference sequence). This CDR3 spans 15 amino acids. V lost 5 bases to trimming and J lost 3 bases; unmatched junction nucleotides: 2. The CDR3 reads CASSGQGAANEKLFF. The CDR3 DNA is TGTGCCAGCAGCGGACAGGGGGCAGCTAATGAAAAACTGTTTTTT.

The chain uses TRBV11-2 and TRBJ1-2, with D tentatively TRBD1 (6 bases). The CDR3 sequence is 15 residues long. Per the germline V gene, CDR1 is SGHAT and CDR2 is FQNNGV. V was cut by 5 bases and J by 0 bases, with 13 bases left in between. CDR3 sequence reads: CASSHGQPANYGYTF. DNA of the CDR3: TGTGCCAGCAGCCATGGACAGCCCGCTAACTATGGCTACACCTTC.

Here the CDR3 DNA reads TGCAGCGTTGAGGGCAGGTCCTACGAGCAGTACTTC. Translated: CSVEGRSYEQYF. The chain couples TRBV29-1 to TRBJ2-7; D is ambiguous. Trimming stripped 3 bases from V and 1 base from J, with 7 bases between. This CDR3 contains 12 residues. Germline-derived CDR1 and CDR2 are SQVTM and ANQGSEA.

As regards this clone: Likely a read error: the CDR3 ends without its conserved phenylalanine or tryptophan. The DNA is left out, because the CDR3 cannot be placed on it with certainty; the CDR3 is given as TCRdb lists it. V and J are TRBV6-1 and TRBJ2-7; the table names TRBD1, a call not compared with the DNA. Ends included, the CDR3 has 13 residues. Per germline, CDR1 MNHNS and CDR2 SASEGT. The CDR3 is CASSPTRDRAEYP.

This sequence joins TRBV11-2 and TRBJ2-3, with 8 bases aligning to TRBD1. Germline values: CDR1 SGHAT, CDR2 FQNNGV. Trimming took 4 bases from V and 4 from J; bases not matched to a gene: 10. CDR3 length equals 16 residues. CDR3 region: CASSWLDRVTPDTQYF. CDR3 sequence (DNA): TGTGCCAGCAGCTGGCTGGACAGGGTAACGCCAGATACGCAGTATTTT.

V is TRBV7-9 and J is TRBJ2-7; TRBD1 agrees at 10 bases. This CDR3 region has 16 residues. V lost 5 bases, J lost 4 bases, and 11 bases stayed unmatched. The germline CDR1 and CDR2 sequences are SEHNR and FQNEAQ (reference sequence). CDR3 coding DNA: TGTGCCAGCAGCCCGCCCCGACAGGGGGCGGCTTACGAGCAGTACTTC. Translation gives CASSPPRQGAAYEQYF. Based on the CDR3 plus reference TRBV7-9 and TRBJ2-7, the full variable domain is DTGVSQNPRHKITKRGQNVTFRCDPISEHNRLYWYRQTLGQGPEFLTYFQNEAQLEKSRLLSDRFSAERPKGSFSTLEIQRTEQGDSAMYLCASSPPRQGAAYEQYFGPGTRLTVT.

The J gene is TRBJ2-2, the V gene TRBV7-9; D is ambiguous. Per the germline V gene, CDR1 is SEHNR and CDR2 is FQNEAQ (reference sequence). The V end was cut by 0 bases, the J end by 10 bases, with 21 bases between. This CDR3 is built from 17 residues. CDR3 protein: CASSLATRALLTKELFF. The CDR3 DNA reads as TGTGCCAGCAGCTTAGCCACGCGCGCCCTCCTGACAAAGGAGCTGTTTTTT.

The chain uses TRBV2 and TRBJ1-3; 8 bases are a match to TRBD1. V shed 4 bases and J 3 bases; nucleotides not matched to a gene: 5. This CDR3 comprises 15 residues. Per the germline V gene, CDR1 is SNHLY and CDR2 is FYNNEI. This chain's CDR3 is CASSAGQGVGNTIYF. The CDR3 coding sequence is TGTGCCAGCAGTGCCGGACAGGGAGTTGGAAACACCATATATTTT.